This TCR beta chain was sequenced during a study of T-cell memory formation after mild COVID-19 (dated by TCRdb to about 2021). About the full investigation: TCR sequence clusters from the two donors were largely donor specific. In a couple of donors, T-cell clones that expanded and contracted after mild COVID-19 were followed by sequencing TCRalpha and TCRbeta repertoires longitudinally. The cohort was made up of two young adult volunteers, one female and one male, who were previously healthy. What the research found in general, with its limitations: The study covered only a couple of mild cases, and larger cohorts including severe cases with pre-infection samples were considered necessary. Some responding clones were found in pre-infection memory, which suggests that pre-existing cross-reactive memory T cells took part in the SARS-CoV-2 response. SARS-CoV-2 specificity was not confirmed for the second-wave clones peaking on day 37. Contracting CD4+ clones turned up mainly in the CM and EM memory subsets, whereas EMRA was where CD8+ clones were enriched. Balanced CD4/CD8 phenotypes were observed for clones contracting from day 15 to 85, whereas a bias towards CD4+ was observed for a second wave of clones expanding from day 15 to 37.

V is shortened by 0 bases, J by 9 bases, and the region joining them spans 13 bases. The CDR3 runs 15 amino acids, cysteine and phenylalanine included. The retained sequence is limited to the CDR3, 45 bases, with the frame set at the first base. The germline V gene encodes CDR1 SGHRS and CDR2 YFSETQ. Ficoll-Paque density gradient centrifugation was the method used to isolate PBMCs. This clonotype appeared many times. No cognate antigen has been identified for it. The sample holds no much larger clone one base away, and base qualities are not on file. The sequencer was an Illumina NovaSeq 6000. TCRalpha and TCRbeta cDNA libraries were built by 5'RACE with constant-segment primers, adding sample barcodes and unique molecular identifiers. RNA was extracted from every sample with Trizol reagent. Library amplification was performed in two PCR steps, and a second sample barcode and Illumina TruSeq adapters were introduced in the second step. Libraries were sequenced on an Illumina NovaSeq with 2 x 150 bp paired-end reads. Turning to the authors' computational methods: The reads were demultiplexed and collapsed into UMI-guided consensus sequences using migec v1.2.7. Using mixcr v2.1.11, UMI consensuses were aligned to TRA and TRB V and J templates and then assembled into clonotypes. Clonotypes were classified as expanded or contracted when called significant by both edgeR and NoisET, with noise models trained on biological replicates. For edgeR calls, the cutoffs were a false discovery rate-adjusted p below 0.01 and a log2 fold-change threshold of 1. PCA with hierarchical clustering of max-normalized trajectories of the 1000 most abundant clonotypes was used as exploratory dynamics analysis. Separately sequenced CD4+ and CD8+ repertoires were used to assign a CD4 or CD8 phenotype to each responding clone. The raw public data were reprocessed by TCRdb itself: fastp quality trimming at Q25, MiXCR clonotype calling, in-frame beta chains only. Each CDR3 protein appears once, grouped with its most common genes and DNA. TCRdb's processing, not the study's, gives the V and J calls here. This sample has fewer than 350,000 distinct CDR3 sequences in its table, and less than 20% of those were observed once. The ten largest clonotypes hold under 25% of the sample.

Sequenced: PBMCs or a T cell subset sorted from them (not recorded which). The clonotype was recovered from a man aged 18 to 29 who had mild COVID-19 (a few samples of this study predate the infection). The sample titles of this study are shuffled in the database, so cell type and time point are left out; the donor was told from shared clones. This chain is built from TRBV5-1 and TRBJ1-6, and possibly TRBD1, on 5 matching bases. The DNA sequence is as follows: TGCGCCAGCAGCTTGGACGGGACGTTAGGTTCACCCCTCCACTTT. Its amino acids are CASSLDGTLGSPLHF.